This T cell receptor (beta chain) was retrieved from a study of T cells after yellow fever vaccination. Study-wide background: Using CD3, CD45RA, CCR7 and CD95, the EM, EMRA, CM and Tscm memory subsets were sorted. The fractions with low cell numbers were processed using SMART-Seq v4 Ultra Low Input. Study-level points and caveats: Of the clonotypes, a small share occurred in both CD4 and CD8 compartments.

Researchers made TCR cDNA using 5'RACE template switching, and this step added a universal primer site and UMIs. TCRdb re-called the 5' RACE reads through MiXCR, storing one row per CDR3 protein. Here the sample spans around 50,000 distinct CDR3 sequences, 6% to 7% being singletons. In its sample, this clonotype was seen many times. The ends were cut back, 2 bases at V and 6 bases at J, with 17 bases in the middle. The CDR3 spans 15 residues. Germline V gives CDR1 SNHLY, CDR2 FYNNEI. This TCR was sampled from a man aged 25-45 years who received the YFV17D yellow fever vaccine. The chain has TRBV2 and TRBJ2-7; the D gene could be TRBD1 or TRBD2 (5 bases each). The starting material was PBMCs, either bulk or a sorted T-cell subset (CD4+, CD8+, memory, or dextramer-sorted; not recorded which), obtained 45 days after the yellow fever booster vaccination. The CDR3 sequence is CASSERTSQQGEQYF. CDR3 coding DNA: TGTGCCAGCAGTGAAAGGACTTCCCAGCAGGGCGAGCAGTACTTC.